The T cell receptor beta chain under discussion was sequenced for a study of T-cell reconstitution after alpha-beta-depleted transplantation in children. CDR1 and CDR2 from the germline V gene are MNHNS and SASEGT. V was trimmed by 8 bases and J by 3 bases, leaving 10 bases between them. The CDR3 loop spans 13 amino acids. With respect to this clonotype: Its antigen remains unidentified.

Study outcomes and limitations: Recipient T cells and thymic progenitors that survived gave rise to the high TCRbeta diversity observed at day 60 in some patients.

Preparation of the TCRbeta library was carried out with unique molecular identifiers. MiXCR, applied by TCRdb to the PCR reads, yields one record per CDR3 protein. The table has about 420,000 distinct CDR3 sequences, about a sixth seen once. This clonotype was sampled from a boy in the first two years of life who had a stem cell transplant for Wiskott-Aldrich syndrome, so the T cells may come from the graft donor. The J gene is TRBJ2-2, the V gene TRBV6-1; D not certain. The starting material was PBMCs, mostly from graft donor cells, obtained 360 days after TCRalphabeta/CD19-depleted stem cell transplant. The CDR3 DNA reads TGTGCCAGCTCGACGGCTCACACCGGGGAGCTGTTTTTT. Protein sequence: CASSTAHTGELFF.